One and the same sample provided the 26 T cell receptor beta chains below, sequenced in a study of early T cells in non-severe SARS-CoV-2 infection. TCRdb used MiXCR to reprocess the 5' RACE reads, holding one entry per CDR3 protein. The sample lists roughly 47,000 distinct CDR3 sequences; 23% were seen once. The sequenced sample was whole blood, obtained at baseline. The receptor set was obtained from an adult who was a healthcare worker with PCR-confirmed SARS-CoV-2 infection or an uninfected control (not recorded which).

A few counts support this clonotype. The rearrangement links TRBV4-2 to TRBJ1-3, with D unresolved. This CDR3 has 17 amino acids. In germline, CDR1 is LGHNA, CDR2 YNFKEQ. Between the trimmed V and J ends, which lost 2 bases and 0 bases, there was a span of 14 bases. This CDR3 is CASSQLSAQASGNTIYF. The CDR3 DNA reads as TGTGCCAGCAGCCAATTGTCAGCGCAAGCCTCTGGAAACACCATATATTTT.

The chain carries TRBV27 and TRBJ2-7; TRBD1 matches 7 bases. Trimming cost V 6 bases and J 6 bases; bases outside gene matches: 8. Germline values: CDR1 MNHEY, CDR2 SMNVEV (reference sequence). This CDR3 is built from 13 residues. DNA of the CDR3: TGTGCCAGCAGGCTGACAGGGTCCCTCGAGCAGTACTTC. This sequence encodes CASRLTGSLEQYF.

V gene TRBV27 combines with J gene TRBJ1-4; no clear D gene. Deletions cut 5 bases from V and 0 bases from J, with 13 bases between. The CDR3 loop spans 16 amino acids. Germline CDR1 MNHEY, CDR2 SMNVEV (reference sequence). Here the CDR3 DNA reads TGTGCCAGCAGTCGGGGAGACCCGTCAACTAATGAAAAACTGTTTTTT. It is translated as CASSRGDPSTNEKLFF.

The chain carries TRBV29-1 and TRBJ2-3; no clear D gene. The V and J ends lost 6 bases and 4 bases respectively, with 14 bases between them. CDR3 length: 13 amino acids. Germline CDR1 and CDR2: SQVTM and ANQGSEA. Here the CDR3 DNA reads TGCAGCGTCCCGGACCAAAGGGCAGATACGCAGTATTTT. Translating it yields CSVPDQRADTQYF.

The rearrangement joins TRBV7-6 to TRBJ2-5; D is ambiguous. V was trimmed by 2 bases and J by 7 bases, leaving 11 bases between them. Germline CDR1 SGHVS, CDR2 FNYEAQ. The CDR3 is 13 amino acids. CDR3: CASSLTESGTQYF. Here the CDR3 DNA reads TGTGCCAGCAGCTTAACGGAGTCAGGGACCCAGTACTTC.

This clonotype was seen only a few times. This rearrangement joins TRBV30 to TRBJ2-6, with D possibly TRBD1 on 5 matching bases. The CDR3 totals 14 residues. Germline values: CDR1 GTSNPN, CDR2 SVGIG (reference sequence). The ends were cut back, 3 bases at V and 1 base at J, with 7 bases in the middle. In DNA, the CDR3 is TGTGCCTGGAGCGACAGTTCTGGGGCCAACGTCCTGACTTTC. This gives the protein CAWSDSSGANVLTF. Filled out from reference TRBV30 and TRBJ2-6, the complete variable domain reads SQTIHQWPATLVQPVGSPLSLECTVEGTSNPNLYWYRQAAGRGLQLLFYSVGIGQISSEVPQNLSASRPQDRQFILSSKKLLLSDSGFYLCAWSDSSGANVLTFGAGSRLTVL.

This clonotype was seen a handful of times. This chain's CDR3 is CASTPRGSSYNSPLHF. CDR3 nucleotide sequence: TGTGCCAGCACTCCACGGGGGAGCTCCTATAATTCACCCCTCCACTTT. The V call is TRBV6-6, the J call TRBJ1-6; a weak D match, TRBD1 (5 bases). With 7 bases removed from V and 0 bases from J, the gap between germline ends came to 13 bases. CDR1 is MNHNY, CDR2 SVGAGI, per germline (reference sequence). This CDR3 is 16 amino acids long.

This clonotype has only a few counts. The CDR3 here is CASSQGFTSDHEQYF. CDR3 DNA sequence: TGTGCCAGCAGCCAAGGGTTTACTAGCGACCACGAGCAGTACTTC. The chain has TRBV14 and TRBJ2-7; 7 bases match TRBD2. J lost 5 bases, V lost 1 base, and 8 bases had no gene match. The CDR3 loop spans 15 amino acids. CDR1 is SGHDN and CDR2 is FVKESK in the germline V gene. The full variable domain, rest sourced from reference TRBV14 and TRBJ2-7, is EAGVTQFPSHSVIEKGQTVTLRCDPISGHDNLYWYRRVMGKEIKFLLHFVKESKQDESGMPNNRFLAERTGGTYSTLKVQPAELEDSGVYFCASSQGFTSDHEQYFGPGTRLTVT.

There are a few counts of this clonotype. The J gene is TRBJ2-3, the V gene TRBV4-2, with D tentatively TRBD2 (5 bases). V lost 4 bases to trimming and J lost 0 bases, with 8 bases between them. CDR3 length: 14 amino acids. The germline V gene encodes CDR1 LGHNA and CDR2 YNFKEQ. In DNA, the CDR3 is TGTGCCAGCAGCCCTGGACTTAGCACAGATACGCAGTATTTT. Translated: CASSPGLSTDTQYF.

The V and J genes are TRBV6-5 and TRBJ1-1, with D maybe TRBD1 (6 bases). There are 15 residues in the CDR3. Germline V gene lookup returns CDR1 MNHEY and CDR2 SVGAGI. V was cut by 2 bases and J by 3 bases, with 13 bases left in between. The CDR3 sequence is CASSYGGGIHTEAFF. In nucleotides, the CDR3 is TGTGCCAGCAGTTACGGAGGGGGGATCCACACTGAAGCTTTCTTT.

This rearrangement joins TRBV18 to TRBJ2-5; a possible D gene is TRBD1 (5 bases). V was pared by 0 bases and J by 2 bases, with 10 bases between. The CDR3 consists of 15 residues. Germline V gene sequence: CDR1 KGHSH, CDR2 LQKENI. CDR3 in amino acids: CASSPPTQEQETQYF. In nucleotides, the CDR3 is TGTGCCAGCTCACCACCTACACAGGAGCAAGAGACCCAGTACTTC.

This clonotype was seen once. The chain links TRBV18 to TRBJ1-5; D is uncertain. Trimming cost V 4 bases and J 2 bases, with 12 bases left between them. The germline V gene has CDR1 KGHSH and CDR2 LQKENI. The CDR3 spans 15 residues. The CDR3 DNA is TGTGCCAGCTCACAGGAGCGACGGGGCAATCAGCCCCAGCATTTT. This encodes CASSQERRGNQPQHF.

This sequence joins TRBV6-5 and TRBJ2-7; TRBD2 matches at 12 bases. Germline V gene data show CDR1 as MNHEY and CDR2 as SVGAGI. V trimming: 7 bases; J trimming: 1 base; junction bases outside the gene matches: 2. CDR3 size: 14 residues. The CDR3 protein is CASTGLAGSYEQYF. CDR3 coding DNA: TGTGCCAGCACCGGACTAGCGGGGTCCTACGAGCAGTACTTC.

About this clonotype itself: A read error is possible here, since a much larger clone lies one base away. The chain recombines TRBV9 with TRBJ2-7; tentatively, D is TRBD1 (5 bases). Germline loops: CDR1 SGDLS, CDR2 YYNGEE. This CDR3 is 13 amino acids long. Trimming pared 3 bases from V and 5 bases from J, leaving 12 bases between. The chain's CDR3 is CASSAEQDDEQYF. The CDR3 nucleotides read TGTGCCAGCAGCGCCGAACAGGACGACGAGCAGTACTTC.

The V call is TRBV5-1, the J call TRBJ2-7; perhaps TRBD2 as D (6 bases). Trimming removed 0 bases from V and 5 bases from J, with 9 bases in between. In germline, CDR1 is SGHRS, CDR2 YFSETQ. The CDR3 is 13 residues long. DNA of the CDR3: TGCGCCAGCAGCTTGGAGGCGGGGCACGAGCAGTACTTC. This sequence encodes CASSLEAGHEQYF.

The chain joins TRBV20-1 to TRBJ2-7; 7 positions match TRBD2. This CDR3 is 13 amino acids long. From germline, CDR1 is DFQATT and CDR2 SNEGSKA (reference sequence). Trimming took 5 bases from V and 4 from J; bases not matched to a gene: 8. The CDR3 loop reads CSAQPGLSYEQYF. The CDR3 DNA is TGCAGTGCTCAACCGGGACTAAGTTACGAGCAGTACTTC.

This chain connects TRBV6-6 to TRBJ2-3; no clear D gene. This CDR3 contains 15 residues. The V end was cut by 3 bases, the J end by 1 base, with 11 bases between. Looked up from germline, CDR1 is MNHNY and CDR2 is SVGAGI (reference sequence). CDR3 loop: CASSYWPSRTDTQYF. CDR3 in DNA: TGTGCCAGCAGTTATTGGCCGTCCCGCACAGATACGCAGTATTTT.

The rearrangement uses TRBV5-1 and TRBJ1-5, with 11 nucleotides matching TRBD1. V shed 5 bases, J shed 0 bases, and the junction held 10 bases outside the gene matches. CDR3 length: 18 amino acids. CDR1 is SGHRS and CDR2 is YFSETQ in the germline V gene. The CDR3 nucleotides are TGCGCCAGCAGTCCCGGACAGGGGGCTCCTCCTAGCAATCAGCCCCAGCATTTT. Translated, it gives CASSPGQGAPPSNQPQHF.

This chain connects TRBV5-4 to TRBJ2-3; D not resolved. The CDR3 extends over 14 amino acids. Trimming removed 1 base from V and 0 bases from J, with 6 bases in between. The germline V gene has CDR1 SGHNT and CDR2 YYREEE (reference sequence). The CDR3 here is CASSLRQSTDTQYF. DNA for the CDR3: TGTGCCAGCAGCTTGAGGCAGAGCACAGATACGCAGTATTTT.

This clonotype was seen many times. CDR3 loop: CASSLGGYNSPLHF. The DNA for the CDR3 is TGTGCCAGCAGTTTGGGCGGATATAATTCACCCCTCCACTTT. The chain joins TRBV27 to TRBJ1-6, with no clear D. Germline CDR1 and CDR2: MNHEY and SMNVEV (reference sequence). CDR3 length equals 14 residues. The V and J ends lost 3 bases and 4 bases respectively, with 7 bases between them.

Only a few counts were recorded for this clonotype. J is TRBJ1-2 and V is TRBV5-4, with 11 bases identical to TRBD1. The CDR3 is 16 residues long. Germline V gene data show CDR1 as SGHNT and CDR2 as YYREEE (reference sequence). With V trimmed by 0 bases and J by 8 bases, 9 bases remained unmatched. Here the CDR3 reads CASSLEDRGQLFGYTF. The CDR3 coding sequence is TGTGCCAGCAGCTTGGAGGACAGGGGGCAACTCTTCGGCTACACCTTC. The variable domain in full, with the rest retrieved from reference TRBV5-4 and TRBJ1-2, is ETGVTQSPTHLIKTRGQQVTLRCSSQSGHNTVSWYQQALGQGPQFIFQYYREEENGRGNFPPRFSGLQFPNYSSELNVNALELDDSALYLCASSLEDRGQLFGYTFGSGTRLTVV.

This clonotype was seen more than once but under ten times. The chain is built from TRBV10-2 and TRBJ2-7; the D gene is possibly TRBD1 (6 bases). Looked up from germline, CDR1 is WSHSY and CDR2 is SAAADI. The CDR3 is 15 residues long. Trimming took 3 bases from V and 0 from J, leaving 12 bases between them. In nucleotides, the CDR3 is TGCGCCAGCAGTGAAGTAGGACAGACCTCCTACGAGCAGTACTTC. The encoded protein is CASSEVGQTSYEQYF.

By sample fraction, this clonotype is medium-sized. The rearrangement links TRBV7-2 to TRBJ1-4; TRBD1 agrees at 8 bases. Germline CDR1 SGHTA, CDR2 FQGNSA. V dropped 1 base and J dropped 10; count of bases not matched to a gene: 5. The CDR3 spans 14 residues. Here the CDR3 DNA reads TGTGCCAGCAGCTTAGACAGGGGGGTCGGAAAACTGTTTTTT. As protein: CASSLDRGVGKLFF.

The gene calls are TRBV6-5 and TRBJ2-4; TRBD1 aligns across 8 bases. V shed 3 bases and J 3 bases; nucleotides not matched to a gene: 7. Germline CDR1 and CDR2: MNHEY and SVGAGI. This CDR3 is built from 16 residues. The CDR3 sequence: CASSYTGGSGKNIQYF. CDR3 in DNA: TGTGCCAGCAGTTATACAGGGGGTAGTGGCAAAAACATTCAGTACTTC.

This chain links TRBV27 with TRBJ2-3; D unclear. The germline V and J ends were trimmed by 5 bases and 6 bases, with 12 bases remaining between them. This CDR3 region has 13 residues. Germline V gives CDR1 MNHEY, CDR2 SMNVEV (reference sequence). CDR3 coding DNA: TGTGCCAGCAGTCCCCGCAGCGCGGATACGCAGTATTTT. Its translation: CASSPRSADTQYF.

This clonotype was counted between two and nine times. The chain carries TRBV7-9 and TRBJ1-1, with D perhaps TRBD1 (6 bases). Trimming stripped 5 bases from V and 0 bases from J, with 10 bases between. The CDR3 has 14 amino acids. From germline, CDR1 is SEHNR and CDR2 FQNEAQ (reference sequence). The DNA for the CDR3 is TGTGCCAGCAGCCCCCAGGGGATGAACACTGAAGCTTTCTTT. This codes for CASSPQGMNTEAFF.